The rows below give T cell receptor beta chains drawn from one sample of a study of beta chain features in type 1 diabetes. The data were produced by immunoSEQ multiplex PCR, yet TCRdb's version contains in-frame clones alone and is incomplete. This sample has just over 600,000 clones, with 15% to 19% found just once. Sequences were obtained from naive CD4+ T cells from blood. The source of these receptors is a young man in good health. The CDR3 runs from the conserved cysteine through the conserved F or W. Each record gives: CDR3 protein, V gene, J gene, D gene. The D gene is left open where the match is weak.

CDR3: CASSVEGSAYSGNTIYF
V: TRBV9
J: TRBJ1-3
D: .

CDR3: CASNVVRNTGELFF
V: TRBV6-1
J: TRBJ2-2
D: .

CDR3: CASRNWRDKAEAFF
V: TRBV11-2
J: TRBJ1-1
D: .

CDR3: CASSALGTVYGYTF
V: TRBV9
J: TRBJ1-2
D: TRBD1

CDR3: CASSYDRVNQPQHF
V: TRBV2
J: TRBJ1-5
D: TRBD1

CDR3: CASSRDRGQDYGYTF
V: TRBV13
J: TRBJ1-2
D: TRBD1

CDR3: CASMASGGPPDTQYF
V: TRBV10-3
J: TRBJ2-3
D: TRBD2

CDR3: CASSRSNTGELFF
V: TRBV15
J: TRBJ2-2
D: .

CDR3: CASSHPQGWEKLFF
V: TRBV5-8
J: TRBJ1-4
D: .

CDR3: CASSQKLRDRFYNEQFF
V: TRBV14
J: TRBJ2-1
D: TRBD1

CDR3: CAWKWIQETQYF
V: TRBV30
J: TRBJ2-5
D: .

CDR3: CASSLAGQYTGELFF
V: TRBV18
J: TRBJ2-2
D: .

CDR3: CASSPPVRGGTEAFF
V: TRBV4-1
J: TRBJ1-1
D: .

CDR3: CASSVAAGELFF
V: TRBV9
J: TRBJ2-2
D: .

CDR3: CASTTGEPYQPQHF
V: TRBV19
J: TRBJ1-5
D: .

CDR3: CATRFPGANEQYF
V: TRBV5-1
J: TRBJ2-7
D: .

CDR3: CASSPLIQGLSGNTIYF
V: TRBV18
J: TRBJ1-3
D: .

CDR3: CASNRGTYEQYF
V: TRBV7-9
J: TRBJ2-7
D: .

CDR3: CASSESGGGSPLHF
V: TRBV25-1
J: TRBJ1-6
D: .

CDR3: CASSPLSRGITEAFF
V: TRBV7-3
J: TRBJ1-1
D: .

CDR3: CASSPLLAGSTDTQYF
V: TRBV18
J: TRBJ2-3
D: TRBD2

CDR3: CASSGTGIPDTQYF
V: TRBV5-1
J: TRBJ2-3
D: TRBD1

CDR3: CASSLSYSNQPQHF
V: TRBV7-9
J: TRBJ1-5
D: .

CDR3: CAIKSTFDITEAFF
V: TRBV10-3
J: TRBJ1-1
D: .

CDR3: CASSYSNRVGYTF
V: TRBV6-5
J: TRBJ1-2
D: .

CDR3: CASSPDRAYGYTF
V: TRBV18
J: TRBJ1-2
D: TRBD1